A selection of T cell receptor beta chains follows, all from one sample in a study of identical twins. TCRdb recomputed calls from the 5' RACE reads with MiXCR, one row per CDR3 protein. Among 300,000 to 400,000 distinct CDR3 sequences, 9% to 15% were seen once, and the ten largest hold roughly 7%. The same sample was also used in a study of yellow fever vaccine responses in identical twins.

The material sequenced was CD8+ T cells sorted from blood. These receptors all come from a young woman in good health. CDR3s include the opening cysteine and the closing phenylalanine or tryptophan. D genes are given only for firm matches. The listing skips clone size in some rows; elsewhere it reads once, few, many or a size class.

d_gene | j_gene | v_gene | abundance | CDR3nt | CDR3aa
TRBD1 | TRBJ2-2 | TRBV11-2 | - | TGTGCCAGCAGCTCCCGGACAGGGGTGAACACCGGGGAGCTGTTTTTT | CASSSRTGVNTGELFF
TRBD1 | TRBJ2-7 | TRBV27 | - | TGTGCCAGCAGTCCCAGTCCAGGGGGCCGCGAGCAGTACTTC | CASSPSPGGREQYF
TRBD2 | TRBJ2-7 | TRBV7-9 | - | TGTGCCAGCAACCTGGGAGGGAGGGTGGACGAGCAGTACTTC | CASNLGGRVDEQYF
- | TRBJ2-2 | TRBV11-1 | - | TGTGCCAGCAGCTTATTTGCCAACCCATCCGGGGAGCTGTTTTTT | CASSLFANPSGELFF
TRBD2 | TRBJ2-1 | TRBV6-1 | - | TGTGCCAGCAGCCTAGCAGGGAGGGAAGGTAATGAGCAGTTCTTC | CASSLAGREGNEQFF
- | TRBJ1-5 | TRBV2 | once | TGTGCCAGCACAGGGTTGGGTAATCAGCCCCAGCATTTT | CASTGLGNQPQHF
- | TRBJ2-3 | TRBV13 | few | TGTGCCAGCAGCTGGGGCTACCTCCCGGGCACAGATACGCAGTATTTT | CASSWGYLPGTDTQYF
TRBD2 | TRBJ2-1 | TRBV7-9 | - | TGTGCCAGCAGCTTAACTAGCGGCAGGGACATGCATGAGCAGTTCTTC | CASSLTSGRDMHEQFF
- | TRBJ2-3 | TRBV12-5 | many | TGTGCTAGTGGAAAAACAGAGAGCACAGATACGCAGTATTTT | CASGKTESTDTQYF
TRBD2 | TRBJ2-1 | TRBV20-1 | - | TGCAGTGCTACCGCTTATGCGGGGGGGTACGAGCAGTTCTTC | CSATAYAGGYEQFF
- | TRBJ1-1 | TRBV4-1 | - | TGCGCCAGCAGCCAAGAATGGGTCTCGGGCACTGAAGCTTTCTTT | CASSQEWVSGTEAFF
TRBD1 | TRBJ2-1 | TRBV27 | few | TGTGCCAGCTCCGGGACAGGGGAGGGAAATGAGCAGTTCTTC | CASSGTGEGNEQFF
- | TRBJ2-2 | TRBV11-2 | few | TGTGCCAGCAGCTTAGGGGTAGACACCGGGGAGCTGTTTTTT | CASSLGVDTGELFF
- | TRBJ2-3 | TRBV12-5 | - | TGTGCTAGTGGTTTGATCCGAGGGAATGGGGTGGGAGATACGCAGTATTTT | CASGLIRGNGVGDTQYF